These 3 T cell receptor beta chains were sequenced from one sample in a study of blood T cells in healthy people across ages. Sample-barcoded 5' priming and a J-beta primer mix drove a second PCR of roughly 6 to 12 cycles. Via MiXCR, TCRdb re-called the 5' RACE reads, giving one row per CDR3 protein. The data contain hundreds of thousands of distinct CDR3 sequences, 25% to 35% of them seen just once; the ten biggest clones take up about 15%. The sequenced sample was blood. The receptors stem from an elderly woman in good health.

This clonotype was recorded many times. The CDR3 region has the DNA TGCAGTGCTAGAGATCGCATAGGGGGCACTGAAGCTTTCTTT. As protein: CSARDRIGGTEAFF. The rearrangement links TRBV20-1 to TRBJ1-1; a possible D gene is TRBD1 (6 bases). From germline, CDR1 is DFQATT and CDR2 SNEGSKA (reference sequence). This CDR3 spans 14 amino acids. V dropped 0 bases and J dropped 4 bases, with 12 bases sitting between them.

There are many counts of this clonotype. This chain joins TRBV5-5 and TRBJ2-5; 10 bases are a match to TRBD1. This CDR3 spans 16 amino acids. The ends lost 3 bases at V and 1 base at J; junction bases unmatched: 6. From germline, CDR1 is SGHKS and CDR2 YYEKEE (reference sequence). CDR3: CASSSTGGGRQETQYF. For the CDR3, the DNA is TGTGCCAGCAGCTCGACAGGGGGCGGCCGCCAAGAGACCCAGTACTTC.

This clonotype was seen repeatedly, ten times or more. The chain has TRBV5-4 and TRBJ2-5; 12 positions agree with TRBD1. V dropped 4 bases and J dropped 5; count of bases not matched to a gene: 9. Germline V gene lookup returns CDR1 SGHNT and CDR2 YYREEE (reference sequence). This CDR3 spans 16 amino acids. DNA for the CDR3: TGTGCCAGCAGCGGGGGGTCCGGGACAGGGGGCGAGACCCAGTACTTC. Its translation is CASSGGSGTGGETQYF.